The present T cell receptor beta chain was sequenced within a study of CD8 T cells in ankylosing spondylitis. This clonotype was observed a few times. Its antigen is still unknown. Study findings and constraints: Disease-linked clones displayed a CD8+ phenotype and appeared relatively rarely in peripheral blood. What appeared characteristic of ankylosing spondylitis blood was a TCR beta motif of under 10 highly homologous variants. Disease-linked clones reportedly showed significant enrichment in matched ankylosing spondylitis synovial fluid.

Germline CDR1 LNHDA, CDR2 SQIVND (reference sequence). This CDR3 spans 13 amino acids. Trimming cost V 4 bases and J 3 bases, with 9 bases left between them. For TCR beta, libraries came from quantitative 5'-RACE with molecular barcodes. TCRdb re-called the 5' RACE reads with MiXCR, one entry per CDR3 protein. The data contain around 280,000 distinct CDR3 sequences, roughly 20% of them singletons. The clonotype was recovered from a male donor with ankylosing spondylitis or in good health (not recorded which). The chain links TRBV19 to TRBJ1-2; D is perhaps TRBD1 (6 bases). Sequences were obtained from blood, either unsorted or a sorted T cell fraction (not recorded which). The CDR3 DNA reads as TGTGCCAGTAGTAGGAACAGGGACTATGGCTACACCTTC. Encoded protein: CASSRNRDYGYTF.